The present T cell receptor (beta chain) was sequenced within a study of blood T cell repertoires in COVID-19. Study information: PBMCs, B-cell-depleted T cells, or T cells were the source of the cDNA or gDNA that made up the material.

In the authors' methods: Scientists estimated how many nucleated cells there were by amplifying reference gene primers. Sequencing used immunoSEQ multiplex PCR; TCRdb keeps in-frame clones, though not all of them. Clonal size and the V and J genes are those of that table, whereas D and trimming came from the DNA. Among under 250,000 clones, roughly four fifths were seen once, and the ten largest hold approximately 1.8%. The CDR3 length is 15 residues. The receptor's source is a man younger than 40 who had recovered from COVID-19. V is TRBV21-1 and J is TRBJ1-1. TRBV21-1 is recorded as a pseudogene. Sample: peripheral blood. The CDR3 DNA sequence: TGTGCCAGCAGCAAAGGGAAAGGGAGGGACACTGAAGCTTTCTTT. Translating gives CASSKGKGRDTEAFF.